These T cell receptor beta chains were read from a single sample in a study of CD4 T cells in relation to SARS-CoV-2 and coronaviruses. Assay: immunoSEQ multiplex PCR; the TCRdb copy retains only in-frame clones and omits some. The sample holds some 11,000 clones, 87% seen once. The sample consisted of naive CD4+ T cells from PBMCs. Source of these receptors: an adult with COVID-19. Each CDR3 is given with its conserved first and last residue. A D gene is named only where the DNA matches it firmly. Clone size is shown for a subset of rows, as once, few, many or a class of expanded clone.

V: TRBV19
size: .
D: .
J: TRBJ1-2
DNA: TGTGCCACTCGGGGCGAGGACTATGGCTACACCTTC
CDR3: CATRGEDYGYTF

V: TRBV6-4
size: .
D: TRBD1
J: TRBJ1-4
DNA: TGTGCCAGCAGTACGGACAGGGGTAATGACAAACTGTTTTTT
CDR3: CASSTDRGNDKLFF

V: TRBV2
size: .
D: .
J: TRBJ2-5
DNA: TGTGCCAGCAGTGAAACCTCGGGAGCGGAGACCCAGTACTTC
CDR3: CASSETSGAETQYF

V: TRBV5-6
size: .
D: TRBD1
J: TRBJ2-7
DNA: TGTGCCAGCAGCGGAGGGGACAGGGGGCGCGAGCAGTACTTC
CDR3: CASSGGDRGREQYF

V: TRBV25-1
size: .
D: .
J: TRBJ2-6
DNA: TGTGCCAGCAGTGTTGGTGGGGCCAACGTCCTGACTTTC
CDR3: CASSVGGANVLTF

V: TRBV5-6
size: .
D: .
J: TRBJ1-6
DNA: TGTGCCAGCAGCCCGGTCAGGGACAATTCACCCCTCCACTTT
CDR3: CASSPVRDNSPLHF

V: TRBV30
size: .
D: .
J: TRBJ2-7
DNA: TGTGCCTGGAGTGCAGGGGGGGGCGCCTACGAGCAGTACTTC
CDR3: CAWSAGGGAYEQYF

V: TRBV9
size: .
D: .
J: TRBJ2-3
DNA: TGTGCCAGCAGCGTAGTTGGCGACCCCCCCCACACAGATACGCAGTATTTT
CDR3: CASSVVGDPPHTDTQYF

V: TRBV18
size: .
D: .
J: TRBJ1-5
DNA: TGTGCCAGCTCACCACGGCAAACGGGCGGACAAGATCAGCCCCAGCATTTT
CDR3: CASSPRQTGGQDQPQHF

V: TRBV3-1/TRBV3-2
size: .
D: .
J: TRBJ2-5
DNA: TGTGCCAGCAGCCCGCGACTAGGTGAGACCCAGTACTTC
CDR3: CASSPRLGETQYF

V: TRBV5-4
size: .
D: TRBD1
J: TRBJ2-7
DNA: TGTGCCAGCAGCTTGGCCATGGGCAGGGGGCCCGTCGAGCAGTACTTC
CDR3: CASSLAMGRGPVEQYF

V: TRBV18
size: few
D: TRBD1
J: TRBJ1-2
DNA: TGTGCCAGCTCTGGGGACAGGGGGAAATATGGCTACACCTTC
CDR3: CASSGDRGKYGYTF

V: TRBV9
size: once
D: TRBD1
J: TRBJ2-7
DNA: TGTGCCAGCAGCGTAGGGACAGGGGTCCACGATCGGACCTACGAGCAGTACTTC
CDR3: CASSVGTGVHDRTYEQYF

V: TRBV27
size: .
D: .
J: TRBJ1-1
DNA: TGTGCCAGCAGTTTAACAGGGAACACTGAAGCTTTCTTT
CDR3: CASSLTGNTEAFF

V: TRBV3-1/TRBV3-2
size: .
D: .
J: TRBJ1-2
DNA: TGTGCCAGCAGCCAGGGGCCAGGGGAAAACTATGGCTACACCTTC
CDR3: CASSQGPGENYGYTF

V: TRBV7-2
size: few
D: .
J: TRBJ2-3
DNA: TGTGCCAGCAGCTCTTTCCCCCGACTAGGATTGACAGATACGCAGTATTTT
CDR3: CASSSFPRLGLTDTQYF

V: TRBV4-2
size: .
D: TRBD2
J: TRBJ2-5
DNA: TGTGCCAGCAGCCACGAACTAGCGGGGGACCAAGAGACCCAGTACTTC
CDR3: CASSHELAGDQETQYF

V: TRBV5-1
size: few
D: TRBD1
J: TRBJ2-7
DNA: TGCGCCAGCAGTTTGCGGACAGGGACCTCGGCCGAGCAGTACTTC
CDR3: CASSLRTGTSAEQYF

V: TRBV28
size: .
D: .
J: TRBJ2-3
DNA: TGTGCCAGCAGTCTGATACATGGGGCCACCTATCCAGGTACGCAGTATTTT
CDR3: CASSLIHGATYPGTQYF

V: TRBV19
size: once
D: .
J: TRBJ1-2
DNA: TGTGCCAGTAGTATTCCCGGTGGTCAAGGCTACACCTTC
CDR3: CASSIPGGQGYTF

V: TRBV5-1
size: .
D: .
J: TRBJ2-3
DNA: TGCGCCAGCAGCTTGGGTGGTGGAGAAGGAGATACGCAGTATTTT
CDR3: CASSLGGGEGDTQYF

V: TRBV18
size: .
D: TRBD2
J: TRBJ2-3
DNA: TGTGCCAGCTCACCACGCCGGGGGGGCACAGATACGCAGTATTTT
CDR3: CASSPRRGGTDTQYF

V: TRBV27
size: .
D: .
J: TRBJ2-1
DNA: TGTGCCAGCAGTTTATCGTTATCCTACAATGAGCAGTTCTTC
CDR3: CASSLSLSYNEQFF

V: TRBV28
size: .
D: .
J: TRBJ2-2
DNA: TGTGCCAGCAGCCCACCGGGGACCGGGGAGCTGTTTTTT
CDR3: CASSPPGTGELFF

V: TRBV5-6
size: .
D: .
J: TRBJ1-2
DNA: TGTGCCAGCAGCAAGGGACAAACCTATGGCTACACCTTC
CDR3: CASSKGQTYGYTF

V: TRBV5-1
size: .
D: .
J: TRBJ2-3
DNA: TGCGCCAGCAGCTTAAGGGTGGATACGCAGTATTTT
CDR3: CASSLRVDTQYF

V: TRBV2
size: .
D: .
J: TRBJ1-5
DNA: TGTGCCAGCAGTGAATCGCGGACGAGGGTTAATCAGCCCCAGCATTTT
CDR3: CASSESRTRVNQPQHF

V: TRBV19
size: .
D: TRBD2
J: TRBJ2-3
DNA: TGTGCCAGTAGTATATCGGGGACTAGCGGCACCACAGATACGCAGTATTTT
CDR3: CASSISGTSGTTDTQYF

V: TRBV9
size: .
D: .
J: TRBJ2-5
DNA: TGTGCCAGCAGCGTTGAAGGACAGTCTTTCGAGACCCAGTACTTC
CDR3: CASSVEGQSFETQYF

V: TRBV27
size: .
D: .
J: TRBJ2-5
DNA: TGTGCCAGCAGTTTAGCGGGGATCCAAGAGACCCAGTACTTC
CDR3: CASSLAGIQETQYF

V: TRBV25-1
size: .
D: TRBD2
J: TRBJ2-3
DNA: TGTGCCAGCAGTGTAGCGGGGTCTCCGCAGTATTTT
CDR3: CASSVAGSPQYF

V: TRBV5-5
size: .
D: .
J: TRBJ1-5
DNA: TGTGCCAGCAGCCCCTTGGTGTTGGCGAGCAATCAGCCCCAGCATTTT
CDR3: CASSPLVLASNQPQHF

V: TRBV5-8
size: .
D: TRBD1
J: TRBJ1-2
DNA: TGTGCCAGCAGCTTGGTACAGGGGTGGTATGGCTACACCTTC
CDR3: CASSLVQGWYGYTF

V: TRBV4-2
size: .
D: .
J: TRBJ1-5
DNA: TGTGCCAGCAGCCAAGATCCGGGACAAGAGAGTCAGCCCCAGCATTTT
CDR3: CASSQDPGQESQPQHF

V: TRBV15
size: .
D: TRBD2
J: TRBJ2-7
DNA: TGTGCCACCAGCGCCCTGGGAGGGTGGGAGCAGTACTTC
CDR3: CATSALGGWEQYF

V: TRBV7-9
size: .
D: .
J: TRBJ1-4
DNA: TGTGCCAGCAGCCCGGGGAGGGGGGTACCCTCCTTTAATGAAAAACTGTTTTTT
CDR3: CASSPGRGVPSFNEKLFF

V: TRBV10-2
size: .
D: .
J: TRBJ2-7
DNA: TGCGCCAGCAGCCCCAACGACCTTGGGGAGCAGTACTTC
CDR3: CASSPNDLGEQYF

V: TRBV19
size: .
D: .
J: TRBJ1-1
DNA: TGTGCCAGTAGTATAGATTTCAGGGGAAGAGCTTTCTTT
CDR3: CASSIDFRGRAFF

V: TRBV24-1
size: once
D: .
J: TRBJ1-1
DNA: TGTGCCACCAGTGATTTGGCGGGAAATTTCCGGCCAAGGGTTGAAGCTTTCTTT
CDR3: CATSDLAGNFRPRVEAFF

V: TRBV5-6
size: .
D: .
J: TRBJ2-1
DNA: TGTGCCAGCAGATCCGGGGGCAATGAGCAGTTCTTC
CDR3: CASRSGGNEQFF

V: TRBV4-3
size: .
D: .
J: TRBJ2-1
DNA: TGCGCCAGCAGTGTTACTAGCACCTCTGAGCAGTTCTTC
CDR3: CASSVTSTSEQFF

V: TRBV5-1
size: once
D: .
J: TRBJ2-5
DNA: TGCGCCAGCAGCTTGGTGCCGGCCCGAGAGACCCAGTACTTC
CDR3: CASSLVPARETQYF

V: TRBV7-9
size: .
D: .
J: TRBJ1-4
DNA: TGTGCCAGCAGCTTAAACAGGGAAAGTAATGAAAAACTGTTTTTT
CDR3: CASSLNRESNEKLFF

V: TRBV3-1/TRBV3-2
size: .
D: TRBD2
J: TRBJ2-7
DNA: TGTGCCAGCAGCCAAGATAGGGGACTAGCGGGGGGTGGTTACGAGCAGTACTTC
CDR3: CASSQDRGLAGGGYEQYF

V: TRBV30
size: .
D: TRBD2
J: TRBJ2-5
DNA: TGTGCCTGGAGAGATCCGGGACTAGCCCGGTTAGGGGGGGAGACCCAGTACTTC
CDR3: CAWRDPGLARLGGETQYF

V: TRBV4-1
size: .
D: .
J: TRBJ1-2
DNA: TGCGCCAGCAGCCCACGACAGCAAGCTAACTATGGCTACACCTTC
CDR3: CASSPRQQANYGYTF

V: TRBV29-1
size: .
D: TRBD1
J: TRBJ2-1
DNA: TGCAGCGTTGATTCTCGGGACAGGGTTGAAAATGAGCAGTTCTTC
CDR3: CSVDSRDRVENEQFF

V: TRBV19
size: .
D: .
J: TRBJ2-1
DNA: TGTGCCAGTAGCCGGGGGAATTTAGGCGTGGATGAGCAGTTCTTC
CDR3: CASSRGNLGVDEQFF

V: TRBV2
size: .
D: .
J: TRBJ2-5
DNA: TGTGCCAGCACTGGAGGTTTCAAAGAGACCCAGTACTTC
CDR3: CASTGGFKETQYF

V: TRBV4-3
size: once
D: TRBD2
J: TRBJ2-1
DNA: TGCGCCAGCAGCTACGGACTAGCGGTTTACAATGAGCAGTTCTTC
CDR3: CASSYGLAVYNEQFF

V: TRBV3-1/TRBV3-2
size: .
D: TRBD2
J: TRBJ2-1
DNA: TGTGCCAGCAGCCAGGGGACTAGCGTATACAATGAGCAGTTCTTC
CDR3: CASSQGTSVYNEQFF

V: TRBV18
size: .
D: .
J: TRBJ2-1
DNA: TGTGCCAGCTCACAAACAGAGACCTACAATGAGCAGTTCTTC
CDR3: CASSQTETYNEQFF

V: TRBV10-3
size: .
D: .
J: TRBJ2-3
DNA: TGTGCCTCCACGGGCAGGGCCGACACAGATACGCAGTATTTT
CDR3: CASTGRADTDTQYF

V: TRBV30
size: few
D: .
J: TRBJ1-2
DNA: TGTGCCTGGAGCTCGGGTGGCTACACCTTC
CDR3: CAWSSGGYTF

V: TRBV6-5
size: .
D: .
J: TRBJ1-2
DNA: TGTGCCAGCAGGTCCCCGAACCGAAACTATGGCTACACCTTC
CDR3: CASRSPNRNYGYTF

V: TRBV5-1
size: .
D: .
J: TRBJ1-1
DNA: TGCGCCAGCAGCCCGGTCCGGGGCGGAACTGAAGCTTTCTTT
CDR3: CASSPVRGGTEAFF

V: TRBV6-4
size: .
D: .
J: TRBJ2-1
DNA: TGTGCCAGCAGTGATGCGCCTAGCTCCTACAATGAGCAGTTCTTC
CDR3: CASSDAPSSYNEQFF

V: TRBV3-1/TRBV3-2
size: .
D: TRBD1
J: TRBJ2-7
DNA: TGTGCCAGCAGCCAAGGATTAGGGACAGCCTCCTACGAGCAGTACTTC
CDR3: CASSQGLGTASYEQYF

V: TRBV4-1
size: .
D: TRBD2
J: TRBJ2-3
DNA: TGCGCCAGCAGCCAAGTCGCGACTAGCGGGGGGGCCTACACAGATACGCAGTATTTT
CDR3: CASSQVATSGGAYTDTQYF

V: TRBV29-1
size: .
D: .
J: TRBJ2-2
DNA: TGCAGCGCCGAGCTGACCGGGGAGCTGTTTTTT
CDR3: CSAELTGELFF